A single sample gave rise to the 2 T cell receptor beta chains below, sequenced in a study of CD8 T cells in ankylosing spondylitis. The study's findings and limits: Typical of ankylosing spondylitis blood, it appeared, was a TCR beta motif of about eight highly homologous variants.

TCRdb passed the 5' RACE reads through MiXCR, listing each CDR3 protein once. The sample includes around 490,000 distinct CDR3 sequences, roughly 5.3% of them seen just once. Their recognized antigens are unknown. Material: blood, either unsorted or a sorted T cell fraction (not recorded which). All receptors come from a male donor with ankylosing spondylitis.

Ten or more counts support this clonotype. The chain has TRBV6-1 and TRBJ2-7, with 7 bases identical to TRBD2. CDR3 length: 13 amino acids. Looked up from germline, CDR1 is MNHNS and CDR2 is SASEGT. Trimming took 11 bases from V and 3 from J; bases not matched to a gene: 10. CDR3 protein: CAVGRGGYYEQYF. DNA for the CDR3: TGTGCCGTAGGTCGGGGAGGGTACTACGAGCAGTACTTC.

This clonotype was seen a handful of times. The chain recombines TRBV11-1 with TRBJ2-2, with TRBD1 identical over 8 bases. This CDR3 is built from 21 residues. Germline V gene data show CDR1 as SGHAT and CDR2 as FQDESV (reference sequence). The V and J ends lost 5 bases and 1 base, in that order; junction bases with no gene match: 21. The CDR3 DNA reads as TGTGCCAGCAGCCGGCTAACGGGACAGGTTCCTGAGGTGGGGAACACCGGGGAGCTGTTTTTT. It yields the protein CASSRLTGQVPEVGNTGELFF.